A selection of T cell receptor beta chains follows, all from one sample in a study of persistence of HIV-infected CD4 T cells. Sequencing used immunoSEQ multiplex PCR; TCRdb keeps in-frame clones, though not all of them. The table has 64,000 or so clones, 65% to 75% seen once. Their antigens remain unidentified. The sequencing here drew on CD4+ T cells sorted from PBMCs after approximately 18-hour stimulation, taken from a patient who received antiretroviral therapy. Receptors were obtained from an adult man with HIV who was CMV-seropositive. Each CDR3 is given with its conserved first and last residue. Fields, in order: V gene, J gene, CDR3 protein.

TRBV5-1,TRBJ1-6,CASSLEGANNSPLHF
TRBV19,TRBJ1-5,CASSIARRGDQPQHF
TRBV7-2,TRBJ1-2,CASSLGDAYGYTF
TRBV3-1/TRBV3-2,TRBJ2-7,CASSQGAGNPYEQYF
TRBV19,TRBJ1-4,CASTTGGSEKLFF
TRBV3-1/TRBV3-2,TRBJ1-2,CASGGGTGTLNYGYTF
TRBV4-1,TRBJ1-4,CASSQGMSGRGEKLFF
TRBV28,TRBJ1-2,CASSSLGGGMGGYTF
TRBV14,TRBJ1-1,CASSQGVTEAFF
TRBV2,TRBJ1-1,CASMRGGGTEAFF
TRBV5-1,TRBJ2-4,CASSLGDMSKNIQYF
TRBV5-1,TRBJ2-7,CASSPLTGTVYEQYF
TRBV3-1/TRBV3-2,TRBJ1-2,CASSQGLGQGYGYTF
TRBV6-4,TRBJ1-2,CASSREEGANYGYTF
TRBV2,TRBJ1-1,CASSEQGSTEAFF
TRBV27,TRBJ1-2,CASSSGPGGGYTF
TRBV3-1/TRBV3-2,TRBJ1-1,CASSPQRDAEAFF
TRBV5-4,TRBJ2-2,CASSPHINTGELFF
TRBV18,TRBJ2-7,CASSDRPNEQYF
TRBV15,TRBJ1-4,CATSRGTGTNEKLFF
TRBV18,TRBJ1-5,CASSSDRGSQPQHF
TRBV6-4,TRBJ2-3,CASSDSGGSTDTQYF
TRBV6-5,TRBJ2-7,CASSYEGPPYEQYF
TRBV12-3/TRBV12-4,TRBJ1-6,CASSLRRHSPLHF
TRBV28,TRBJ2-6,CASSLWGTATGANVLTF
TRBV6-4,TRBJ2-3,CASSDASSGSTDTQYF
TRBV6-5,TRBJ2-2,CASKGYGNTGELFF
TRBV3-1/TRBV3-2,TRBJ1-1,CASSQSTGAEAFF
TRBV3-1/TRBV3-2,TRBJ2-7,CASSQGPQVRTYEQYF